This T cell receptor (beta chain) was captured by sequencing in a study of circulating CD8 cells and anti-PD-1 response in melanoma. General observations from the study: Some patients were treatment-naive; others were previously treated.

This clonotype is judged large. Antigen unknown. Each library started from about 14 ng of total RNA using the QIAseq Immune Repertoire TCR panel. TCRdb independently ran MiXCR on the reads; one entry per CDR3 protein. The profile shows a few hundred distinct CDR3 sequences, roughly 8% of them singletons. Live CD3+CD8+TCRalphabeta+ cells were sorted into four subsets by PD-1 and/or TIGIT. Between the trimmed V and J ends, which lost 6 bases and 5 bases, there was a span of 14 bases. Germline V gives CDR1 MDHEN, CDR2 SYDVKM. This CDR3 region has 14 residues. The chain recombines TRBV28 with TRBJ1-5, with D possibly matching TRBD1 (5 bases). Sequenced material: CD8+ T cells from PBMCs, taken at baseline or after one month of anti-PD-1 therapy (not recorded which). The TCR comes from a human donor with melanoma. CDR3 sequence reads: CASRLILGHQPQHF. CDR3 nucleotide sequence: TGTGCCAGCAGGCTAATTCTGGGGCATCAGCCCCAGCATTTT.